This TCR beta chain was recorded in a study of a mutant IDH1 vaccine in newly diagnosed glioma (dated by TCRdb to the early 2020s). For context, the study as a whole: Patients received eight vaccinations in weeks 1, 3, 5, 7, 11, 15, 19 and 23, corresponding to visits V03 through V10. Longitudinal TCRB deep sequencing was done for 20 to 25 treated patients, wherever samples were available for exploratory analyses. Peripheral blood was collected at six visits: V03 (baseline), V05, V07, V10, V12 and V13. Of the approximately 33 treated patients, roughly 60% were male and about 40% were female, and the mean age was 40.4 years. Before enrollment, patients had received standard therapy of radiotherapy alone, temozolomide alone, or radiochemotherapy with temozolomide; most received the combination. Vaccination started 4-6 weeks after radiotherapy alone, or was given together with temozolomide cycles in the groups whose treatment included chemotherapy. Study-wide findings and limitations: Pseudoprogression seemed to be unrelated to changes in the top peripheral T cell clonotypes found by TCRB sequencing. Immune responses induced by the vaccine were seen in about 93% of patients across multiple MHC alleles. PBMC samples for TCRB deep sequencing were selected based on availability. According to the authors, sample limitations meant that analyses of patient blood samples could not be reproduced.

Library preparation was by the immunoSEQ multiplex PCR assay. Rearranged TCR beta chain sequences were amplified with the hsTCRB Kit following the manufacturer's protocol. An Illumina MiSeq was used to sequence the TCRB libraries. As for how the authors treated the data: Demultiplexing, trimming and gene mapping were performed with the kit vendor's proprietary platform. In TCRdb, the immuneACCESS table is reduced to in-frame sequences with V and J assigned. These tables do not hold every clone; where another copy was compared, an unresolved V gene accounts for under half, and the others remain unexplained. The DNA was the basis for D and trimming; V, J and clone size are from that table. Across this sample there are tens of thousands of clones, with about nine tenths seen only once. Together, the top ten hold around 1.5% of the sample. The sample's time point label, decoded: week 23, last vaccination. Each vaccine dose was 300 ug of a 20-mer mutant IDH1 peptide in Montanide, given subcutaneously with topical imiquimod. The donors had newly diagnosed IDH1-mutant astrocytomas of WHO grade 3 or 4 that showed loss of nuclear ATRX. The samples were drawn from NOA16, a multicentre, single-arm, open-label phase I trial in Germany that tested a mutant IDH1 peptide vaccine in humans for the first time. Genomic DNA for TCRB sequencing was extracted from EDTA blood using the DNeasy Blood and Tissue Kit.

V is shortened by 6 bases, J by 3 bases, and the region joining them spans 12 bases. The germline V gene supplies CDR1 MDHEN and CDR2 SYDVKM. The CDR3, from cysteine to phenylalanine, totals 15 residues. Here the CDR3 DNA is all that survives: 45 bases in frame from base 1. Regarding this clone: Which antigen it targets is not known. Nothing much larger sits one base from this clone, and base qualities are not available.

The sequence joins TRBV28 to TRBJ2-6; the D gene identity is not certain. The starting material was PBMCs, obtained from a glioma patient whose treatment included an IDH1 peptide vaccine. This clonotype was sampled from a man aged 35-49 years with glioma. The CDR3 protein: CASSLNRFGANVLTF. DNA sequence: TGTGCCAGCAGCCTCAACAGATTTGGGGCCAACGTCCTGACTTTC.